This is a list of T cell receptor beta chains from one sample in a study of CD8 T cells in ankylosing spondylitis. Each CDR3 protein gets one entry after TCRdb re-called the 5' RACE reads with MiXCR. The sample carries about 440,000 distinct CDR3 sequences, roughly 15% recorded once. Sample: blood, either unsorted or a sorted T cell fraction (not recorded which). Receptors were obtained from a male donor with ankylosing spondylitis. The CDR3 runs from the conserved cysteine through the conserved F or W. D genes are given only for firm matches. The size field is filled for only some rows; it gives once, few, many or a size class.

NA | TRBJ1-2 | TRBV29-1 | few | CSVRKDYGYTF | TGCAGCGTTCGTAAGGACTATGGCTACACCTTC
NA | TRBJ2-5 | TRBV7-8 | NA | CASSLDRGSAQYF | TGTGCCAGCAGCTTAGACAGAGGGTCGGCCCAGTACTTC
TRBD2 | TRBJ2-3 | TRBV2 | few | CASDPGTSLADTQYF | TGTGCCAGTGACCCCGGGACTAGTCTCGCAGATACGCAGTATTTT
TRBD1 | TRBJ1-4 | TRBV5-5 | NA | CASSIGQGAREKLFF | TGTGCCAGCAGCATTGGACAGGGGGCGCGCGAAAAACTGTTTTTT
TRBD2 | TRBJ2-1 | TRBV11-2 | NA | CASSLFSGGRGLHEQFF | TGTGCCAGCAGCTTATTCTCGGGAGGTCGGGGCCTCCATGAGCAGTTCTTC
TRBD2 | TRBJ2-1 | TRBV20-1 | once | CSATLSGSSYNEQFF | TGCAGTGCGACCCTTAGCGGGAGCTCCTACAATGAGCAGTTCTTC
TRBD1 | TRBJ2-1 | TRBV20-1 | NA | CSARGPANEQFF | TGCAGTGCAAGGGGGCCAGCCAATGAGCAGTTCTTC
TRBD2 | TRBJ2-5 | TRBV5-6 | NA | CASSLASGGIRGETQYF | TGTGCCAGCAGCTTGGCAAGCGGGGGGATCCGGGGGGAGACCCAGTACTTC
NA | TRBJ2-3 | TRBV14 | NA | CASSQARPSTDTQYF | TGTGCCAGCAGCCAAGCTCGGCCTAGCACAGATACGCAGTATTTT
TRBD2 | TRBJ2-5 | TRBV20-1 | NA | CCARDDILAGFETQYF | TGCTGTGCTAGAGATGATATACTAGCGGGATTCGAGACCCAGTACTTC
TRBD1 | TRBJ1-2 | TRBV24-1 | NA | CATSGGQVDGYTF | TGTGCCACCAGTGGGGGACAGGTTGATGGCTACACCTTC
NA | TRBJ2-5 | TRBV6-2/TRBV6-3 | NA | CASSYPPTRHDFQETQYF | TGTGCCAGCAGTTACCCGCCGACACGGCACGATTTCCAAGAGACCCAGTACTTC
TRBD1 | TRBJ2-3 | TRBV5-1 | few | CASSFRGPGSTDTQYF | TGCGCCAGCAGCTTCAGGGGGCCGGGTAGCACAGATACGCAGTATTTT
TRBD2 | TRBJ2-1 | TRBV3-1 | NA | CASSLLKRETEQFF | TGTGCCAGCAGCCTCCTCAAGCGGGAGACTGAGCAGTTCTTC
NA | TRBJ1-3 | TRBV5-6 | few | CASSAFDVEYF | TGTGCCAGCAGCGCCTTCGACGTAGAATATTTT
TRBD2 | TRBJ2-1 | TRBV25-1 | NA | CASSEFGTSWTNEQFF | TGTGCCAGCAGTGAATTTGGGACTAGCTGGACGAATGAGCAGTTCTTC
NA | TRBJ1-1 | TRBV9 | few | CASSPTPGPRNTEAFF | TGTGCCAGCAGCCCCACTCCGGGACCGCGGAACACTGAAGCTTTCTTT
NA | TRBJ2-5 | TRBV5-6 | NA | CASSLEPYYQYF | TGTGCCAGCAGCTTGGAGCCTTATTATCAGTACTTC
NA | TRBJ1-5 | TRBV29-1 | few | CSVGETRAQHF | TGCAGCGTGGGGGAGACCAGGGCCCAGCATTTT
TRBD1 | TRBJ1-5 | TRBV18 | NA | CASSPQKSGGGNQPQHF | TGTGCCAGCTCACCACAGAAGTCAGGGGGCGGCAATCAGCCCCAGCATTTT
NA | TRBJ2-7 | TRBV7-8 | few | CASSLDPGPYEQYF | TGTGCCAGCAGCTTAGATCCAGGTCCCTACGAGCAGTACTTC
TRBD1 | TRBJ2-2 | TRBV19 | NA | CASRDTGGRTGELFF | TGTGCCAGTAGGGACACAGGGGGTCGAACCGGGGAGCTGTTTTTT
TRBD1 | TRBJ2-5 | TRBV5-4 | NA | CASSLGDRARETQYF | TGTGCCAGCAGTCTAGGGGACAGGGCTAGGGAGACCCAGTACTTC
NA | TRBJ2-1 | TRBV11-2 | NA | CASSLKSSSSYNEQFF | TGTGCCAGCAGCCTTAAATCTTCCAGCTCCTACAATGAGCAGTTCTTC